This T cell receptor beta chain was documented in a study of Graves' ophthalmopathy and Graves' hyperthyroidism. Notes on the study in general: Most thyroid-expanded clonotypes exceeding 0.001 frequency were also found in blood.

Hyperthyroidism patients had new diagnoses, durations under 2 months, and ages of 18 to 65. The diagnostic workup employed clinical symptoms, serum thyroxine, TRAb, thyroid ultrasound and orbital computed tomography. Trimming removed 3 bases from V and 3 bases from J, with 5 bases in between. The CDR3 length is 13 residues. Looked up from germline, CDR1 is SGHDN and CDR2 is FVKESK. Amplification of the TCR beta CDR3 regions used RNA transcripts (as template). First-round RT-PCR used HTBI primers; second-round multiplex PCR followed. TCRdb independently ran MiXCR on the multiplex PCR reads; one entry per CDR3 protein. Seen here are approximately 1.2 million distinct CDR3 sequences, 35% to 40% observed once, and the top ten hold 8.5% to 14%. Note on this clonotype: Its specificity is not known. A much larger clone lies a single base off, so this may be a read error.

The chain combines TRBV14 with TRBJ2-2; D is uncertain. The sequenced sample consisted of peripheral blood or thyroid tissue (not recorded which). This TCR came from an adult man with Graves' hyperthyroidism. CDR3 nucleotide sequence: TGTGCCAGCAGCCAGCTATACACCGGGGAGCTGTTTTTT. Translation: CASSQLYTGELFF.